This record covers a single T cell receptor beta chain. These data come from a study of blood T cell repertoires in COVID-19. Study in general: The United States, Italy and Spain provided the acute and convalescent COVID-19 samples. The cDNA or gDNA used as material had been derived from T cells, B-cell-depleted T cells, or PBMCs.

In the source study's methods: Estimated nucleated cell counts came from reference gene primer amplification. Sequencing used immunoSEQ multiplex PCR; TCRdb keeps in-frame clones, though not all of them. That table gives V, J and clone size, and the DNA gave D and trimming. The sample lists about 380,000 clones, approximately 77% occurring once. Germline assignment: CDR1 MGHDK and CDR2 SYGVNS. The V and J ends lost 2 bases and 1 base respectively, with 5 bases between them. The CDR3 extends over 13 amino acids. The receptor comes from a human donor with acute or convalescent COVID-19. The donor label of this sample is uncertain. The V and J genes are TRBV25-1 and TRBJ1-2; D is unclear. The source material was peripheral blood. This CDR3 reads CASSEPNNYGYTF. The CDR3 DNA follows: TGTGCCAGCAGTGAACCAAATAACTATGGCTACACCTTC.